These 28 T cell receptor beta chains came from one sample sequenced in a study of cytomegalovirus exposure and HLA in healthy donors. The PCR ran on 60 Vbeta and 13 Jbeta primers. Using immunoSEQ multiplex PCR, the repertoire was profiled, and TCRdb retains in-frame clones only, with some absent. The sample lists around 120,000 clones, about 73% occurring once. Material for sequencing was PBMCs. The receptors were gathered from a woman between 35 and 50 years old in good health and CMV-seronegative.

This rearrangement joins TRBV5-4 to TRBJ2-1; TRBD1 might be the D (6 bases). The CDR3 runs 15 residues. The germline V and J ends were trimmed by 4 bases and 5 bases, with 16 bases remaining between them. In germline, CDR1 is SGHNT, CDR2 YYREEE (reference sequence). The CDR3 is CASSPRTGQNNEQFF. The DNA for the CDR3 is TGTGCCAGCAGCCCCCGAACAGGGCAGAACAATGAGCAGTTCTTC. Based on the CDR3 plus reference TRBV5-4 and TRBJ2-1, the full variable domain is ETGVTQSPTHLIKTRGQQVTLRCSSQSGHNTVSWYQQALGQGPQFIFQYYREEENGRGNFPPRFSGLQFPNYSSELNVNALELDDSALYLCASSPRTGQNNEQFFGPGTRLTVL.

The sample holds one count of this clone. The CDR3, as DNA: TGCGCCAGCAGCTTGGCGGACAGCCTCACTGAAGCTTTCTTT. Translating gives CASSLADSLTEAFF. This rearrangement joins TRBV5-1 to TRBJ1-1; possibly TRBD1 for D (6 bases). Germline CDR1 and CDR2: SGHRS and YFSETQ. The CDR3 sequence is 14 residues long. The ends were cut back, 0 bases at V and 4 bases at J, with 10 bases in the middle. Looking up the rest from reference TRBV5-1 and TRBJ1-1 gives the full variable domain: KAGVTQTPRYLIKTRGQQVTLSCSPISGHRSVSWYQQTPGQGLQFLFEYFSETQRNKGNFPGRFSGRQFSNSRSEMNVSTLELGDSALYLCASSLADSLTEAFFGQGTRLTVV.

The chain uses TRBV28 and TRBJ1-1, with 7 bases that match TRBD1. The length of the CDR3 is 13 residues. After removal of 6 bases from V and 4 bases from J, the junction contained 5 bases not matched to a gene. The germline V gene encodes CDR1 MDHEN and CDR2 SYDVKM. The CDR3 DNA follows: TGTGCCAGCAGCTTGACAGGGCTCACTGAAGCTTTCTTT. It yields the protein CASSLTGLTEAFF.

This rearrangement joins TRBV14 to TRBJ2-5; 13 bases fit TRBD2. With V trimmed by 1 base and J by 5 bases, 13 bases remained unmatched. The CDR3 has 19 residues. Germline assignment: CDR1 SGHDN and CDR2 FVKESK. CDR3 DNA: TGTGCCAGCAGCCAAGGAATGGTAGGACTAGCGGGAGTTGGGGAGACCCAGTACTTC. Protein: CASSQGMVGLAGVGETQYF.

The V and J genes are TRBV7-2 and TRBJ1-1; 9 bases are a match to TRBD1. CDR1 and CDR2 from the germline V gene are SGHTA and FQGNSA. V was pared by 7 bases and J by 5 bases, with 11 bases of the junction left unmatched. CDR3 size: 15 residues. The CDR3 sequence: CASNSGTGLGTEAFF. The CDR3 nucleotides are TGTGCCAGCAACTCCGGGACAGGGCTAGGGACTGAAGCTTTCTTT.

The count of this clone is one. The V gene is TRBV28, the J gene TRBJ1-5; D perhaps matches TRBD1 (6 bases). With 8 bases removed from V and 0 bases from J, the gap between germline ends came to 14 bases. CDR1 is MDHEN and CDR2 is SYDVKM in the germline V gene. The CDR3 runs to 15 residues. As DNA, the CDR3 is TGTGCCAGCGGCTCACAGGGCTATAGCAATCAGCCCCAGCATTTT. Translation gives CASGSQGYSNQPQHF.

As concerns this clone: The junction differs from germline at one of its ends, possibly a read error. The rearrangement links TRBV7-9 to TRBJ1-1, with a possible D match to TRBD1 (6 bases). Per the germline V gene, CDR1 is SEHNR and CDR2 is FQNEAQ (reference sequence). This CDR3 is 13 amino acids long. CDR3 nucleotides: TGTTCCAGCAGCTTGGGGGCGGCCACTGAAGCTTTCTTT. Residues: CSSSLGAATEAFF.

Worth noting for this clone: Relative to the germline gene, one junction end is altered; a read error may explain this. V usage is TRBV19 and J usage is TRBJ2-6; 8 bases are shared with TRBD1. The CDR3 spans 16 residues. Germline V gives CDR1 LNHDA, CDR2 SQIVND (reference sequence). The CDR3 DNA reads as TGTGCCAGTAGTAACAGGGGGTATCCTGGGGCCAACGGCCTGACTTTC. It is translated as CASSNRGYPGANGLTF.

On this clone: The sample carries other DNA sequences with the same CDR3. The chain carries TRBV28 and TRBJ1-2; D is unclear. Germline CDR1 and CDR2: MDHEN and SYDVKM. This CDR3 is built from 12 residues. Trimming pared 1 base from V and 5 bases from J, leaving 5 bases between. The CDR3 DNA follows: TGTGCCAGCAGTTTATCCGGGTATGGCTACACCTTC. Its protein product is CASSLSGYGYTF.

The chain uses TRBV2 and TRBJ2-5; the D gene is possibly TRBD1 (5 bases). Germline lookup yields CDR1 SNHLY and CDR2 FYNNEI. This CDR3 contains 14 residues. V lost 9 bases and J 3 bases, leaving 17 bases between the germline ends. The CDR3 sequence is CAREVPGLEETQYF. The DNA for the CDR3 is TGTGCCAGAGAAGTCCCAGGGTTAGAAGAGACCCAGTACTTC.

CDR3 amino acids: CASSLAARTSGSFYNEQFF. In nucleotides, the CDR3 is TGTGCCAGCAGCTTAGCAGCGCGGACTAGCGGGAGTTTTTACAATGAGCAGTTCTTC. The chain has TRBV7-8 and TRBJ2-1; 13 bases map to TRBD2. CDR1 and CDR2 from the germline V gene are SGHVS and FQNEAQ. Losses at the gene ends were 0 bases for V and 4 bases for J; bases not matched to a gene: 9. This CDR3 contains 19 residues.

This clone was recorded once. The chain is built from TRBV15 and TRBJ2-7, with 8 bases that match TRBD1. Germline CDR1 LNHNV, CDR2 YYDKDF (reference sequence). V shed 0 bases, J shed 5 bases, and the junction held 3 bases outside the gene matches. The CDR3 spans 14 residues. Written as DNA, the CDR3 is TGTGCCACCAGCAGAGACGACAGGGGTAACGAGCAGTACTTC. As protein: CATSRDDRGNEQYF.

V gene TRBV6-1 combines with J gene TRBJ1-1; 8 nucleotides agree with TRBD1. Germline lookup yields CDR1 MNHNS and CDR2 SASEGT. V dropped 5 bases and J dropped 0; count of bases not matched to a gene: 2. CDR3 length: 14 residues. DNA of the CDR3: TGTGCCAGCAGTCAGACAGGGGTGAACACTGAAGCTTTCTTT. Encoded protein: CASSQTGVNTEAFF.

This chain joins TRBV10-1 and TRBJ2-7, with TRBD2 as a possible D gene (5 bases). This CDR3 has 13 amino acids. Germline values: CDR1 WNHNN, CDR2 SYGVQD (reference sequence). V was clipped by 3 bases and J by 6 bases, with 12 bases between them. CDR3 protein: CASSERLAAEQYF. CDR3 in DNA: TGCGCCAGCAGTGAACGGCTAGCTGCCGAGCAGTACTTC.

This chain joins TRBV2 and TRBJ2-2; 8 bases line up with TRBD2. The CDR3 has 14 residues. V shed 7 bases and J 4 bases; nucleotides not matched to a gene: 5. Germline loops: CDR1 SNHLY, CDR2 FYNNEI. The CDR3 reads CASISGIGTGELFF. In DNA, the CDR3 is TGTGCCAGCATTAGCGGGATAGGCACCGGGGAGCTGTTTTTT.

The rearrangement joins TRBV6-5 to TRBJ2-3; D gene uncertain. Germline-derived CDR1 and CDR2 are MNHEY and SVGAGI. Trimming shortened V by 7 bases and J by 5 bases, and 7 bases separated the two germline ends. The CDR3 has 11 residues. The CDR3 sequence: CASTPGDTQYF. The CDR3 nucleotides are TGTGCCAGCACCCCCGGAGATACGCAGTATTTT.

CDR3: CASNTGGNTEAFF. CDR3 coding DNA: TGTGCCAGCAATACAGGGGGGAACACTGAAGCTTTCTTT. V is TRBV28 and J is TRBJ1-1, with TRBD1 matching over 8 bases. CDR1 is MDHEN, CDR2 SYDVKM, per germline. The CDR3 is 13 residues long. The V gene end was trimmed by 7 bases and the J gene end by 1 base; junction bases not matched to a gene: 2.

This clone was recorded a few times. The chain uses TRBV19 and TRBJ2-7; possible D gene TRBD2, 6 bases. The CDR3 sequence is 17 residues long. CDR1 and CDR2 (germline): LNHDA, SQIVND (reference sequence). Trimming took off 6 bases at V and 0 bases at J, with 21 bases between the two ends. The CDR3 DNA follows: TGTGCCAGTAGAGCTTCGATAGGAGGGAGATACTCCTACGAGCAGTACTTC. Its translation is CASRASIGGRYSYEQYF.

The gene calls are TRBV14 and TRBJ2-1; TRBD1 matches 9 bases. Germline CDR1 is SGHDN and CDR2 is FVKESK. V was clipped by 4 bases and J by 7 bases; unmatched bases: 8. The length of the CDR3 is 15 residues. CDR3 sequence (DNA): TGTGCCAGCAGCCTCATGGGGACAGGGTCGAATGAGCAGTTCTTC. Its translation is CASSLMGTGSNEQFF. Based on the CDR3 plus reference TRBV14 and TRBJ2-1, the full variable domain is EAGVTQFPSHSVIEKGQTVTLRCDPISGHDNLYWYRRVMGKEIKFLLHFVKESKQDESGMPNNRFLAERTGGTYSTLKVQPAELEDSGVYFCASSLMGTGSNEQFFGPGTRLTVL.

The sample holds a few counts of this clone. V and J are TRBV10-1 and TRBJ2-7; 9 bases are shared with TRBD1. Germline lookup yields CDR1 WNHNN and CDR2 SYGVQD (reference sequence). V lost 3 bases, J lost 5 bases, and 5 bases stayed unmatched. The CDR3 sequence is 14 residues long. The CDR3 nucleotides are TGCGCCAGCAGTGACCCCGGGACAGGGAACGAGCAGTACTTC. It is translated as CASSDPGTGNEQYF.

The rearrangement uses TRBV5-6 and TRBJ2-7; D might be TRBD1 (6 bases). This CDR3 contains 14 residues. V gave up 0 bases and J gave up 8 bases, with 15 bases separating them. Per the germline V gene, CDR1 is SGHDT and CDR2 is YYEEEE. CDR3 in DNA: TGTGCCAGCAGCTTGGGCGCAGGGGTTCGTAAGCAGTACTTC. Residues: CASSLGAGVRKQYF.

This clone was seen only a few times. The chain is built from TRBV19 and TRBJ1-5; D is uncertain. There are 13 residues in the CDR3. Germline V gives CDR1 LNHDA, CDR2 SQIVND (reference sequence). The V gene lost 5 bases and the J gene lost 5 bases, with 10 bases spanning the gap. CDR3 loop: CASSPKRDQPQHF. DNA of the CDR3: TGTGCCAGTAGTCCAAAGCGGGATCAGCCCCAGCATTTT.

This clone was counted a few times. The rearrangement joins TRBV25-1 to TRBJ1-2; possibly TRBD1 for D (6 bases). V was pared by 8 bases and J by 2 bases, with 9 bases between. Germline CDR1 reads MGHDK; CDR2 reads SYGVNS. CDR3 length: 12 amino acids. CDR3 DNA: TGTGCCAGCGAGGGACAAAACTATGGCTACACCTTC. Its protein is CASEGQNYGYTF.

The chain uses TRBV21-1 and TRBJ1-5; the DNA was not compared with TRBD1, the D call given in the table. TRBV21-1 is assigned pseudogene status. This CDR3 spans 18 amino acids. The CDR3 loop is CASSKCAWSAGGSQPQHF. CDR3 nucleotides: TGTGCCAGCAGCAAGTGCGCATGGTCGGCAGGGGGGTCCCAGCCCCAGCATTTT.

The CDR3 region is CASRLSDRALQPQHF. CDR3 DNA: TGTGCCAGCAGACTTTCGGACAGAGCTTTACAGCCCCAGCATTTT. The chain has TRBV28 and TRBJ1-5; possible D gene TRBD1, 6 bases. Per germline, CDR1 MDHEN and CDR2 SYDVKM. V was shortened by 6 bases and J by 7 bases, with 19 bases between the two germline ends. This CDR3 has 15 amino acids.

The CDR3 loop reads CASSGQGGSPLHF. The CDR3 DNA follows: TGTGCCAGCAGTGGACAGGGAGGATCACCCCTCCACTTT. The chain couples TRBV2 to TRBJ1-6, with 7 bases that match TRBD1. Germline CDR1 is SNHLY and CDR2 is FYNNEI. V dropped 4 bases and J dropped 10; count of bases not matched to a gene: 4. CDR3 length: 13 residues.

In DNA, the CDR3 is TGTGCCAGCAGCTTAGGTCCGTCCTCCTACAATGAGCAGTTCTTC. Protein: CASSLGPSSYNEQFF. The chain uses TRBV7-2 and TRBJ2-1, with D unclear. Trimming removed 1 base at V and 0 bases at J, with 7 bases between. CDR1 SGHTA and CDR2 FQGNSA come from the germline V gene. The CDR3 contains 15 residues.

The rearrangement links TRBV4-1 to TRBJ1-1, with TRBD1 identical over 8 bases. The junction had 7 bases not matched to a gene; V was cut back by 2 bases and J by 5 bases. This CDR3 has 15 residues. Germline CDR1 reads MGHRA; CDR2 reads YSYEKL. In nucleotides, the CDR3 is TGCGCCAGCAGCCAAACCGGACAGGGCGAAACTGAAGCTTTCTTT. It is translated as CASSQTGQGETEAFF.